Listed below are T cell receptor beta chains from one sample, sequenced in a study of cytomegalovirus exposure and HLA in healthy donors. Clones were read by immunoSEQ multiplex PCR, and TCRdb kept only the in-frame ones, dropping some. Among fewer than 250,000 clones listed, about four fifths were seen once. The specimen was PBMCs. These receptors all stem from a woman aged 45-59 years in good health and CMV-seropositive. Each CDR3 is given with its conserved first and last residue. A D gene is named only where the DNA matches it firmly. Not every row has a clone size; where given, it reads once, few, many or a size class.

v_gene	j_gene	d_gene	abundance	CDR3nt	CDR3aa
TRBV28	TRBJ1-1	TRBD1	NA	TGTGCCAGCAGTGAGGGACAGGTGAACACTGAAGCTTTCTTT	CASSEGQVNTEAFF
TRBV29-1	TRBJ1-2	NA	NA	TGCAGCGCGCCTTCGACGGTCGGGTATGGCTACACCTTC	CSAPSTVGYGYTF
TRBV15	TRBJ2-3	NA	NA	TGTGCCACCAGCACTAGATATACGGGCACAGATACGCAGTATTTT	CATSTRYTGTDTQYF
TRBV6-1	TRBJ1-1	NA	NA	TGTGCCAGCACCCGCTCGGGTTACACTGAAGCTTTCTTT	CASTRSGYTEAFF
TRBV9	TRBJ2-7	TRBD1	NA	TGTGCCAGCAGGTCTCCCGGGACAGGAGCCTACGAGCAGTACTTC	CASRSPGTGAYEQYF
TRBV5-1	TRBJ1-6	TRBD1	NA	TGCGCCAGCAGCTTGGACCCCACACAGGGGGCCAATTCACCCCTCCACTTT	CASSLDPTQGANSPLHF
TRBV5-4	TRBJ1-1	NA	NA	TGTGCCAGCAGCTTGGTTGCACTAACGGCGAACACTGAAGCTTTCTTT	CASSLVALTANTEAFF
TRBV9	TRBJ2-5	NA	NA	TGTGCCAGCAGCGTCAGCGGTTACCAAGAGACCCAGTACTTC	CASSVSGYQETQYF
TRBV30	TRBJ2-6	TRBD2	NA	TGTGCCTGGACCGGTCTAGCGGGGGTGCCCTCTGGGGCCAACGTCCTGACTTTC	CAWTGLAGVPSGANVLTF
TRBV6-1	TRBJ1-5	NA	NA	TGTGCCAGCAGTGAATCCAGGCTTAGCAATCAGCCCCAGCATTTT	CASSESRLSNQPQHF
TRBV6-5	TRBJ2-7	NA	NA	TGTGCCAGCAGCCAGCCCGGAACGGGCTCCTACGAGCAGTACTTC	CASSQPGTGSYEQYF
TRBV19	TRBJ1-2	NA	NA	TGTGCCAGTAGGACAGTCTATGGCTACACCTTC	CASRTVYGYTF
TRBV18	TRBJ1-2	TRBD1	NA	TGTGCCAGCTCACCCGGACAGGGGGCTTTCTATGGCTACACCTTC	CASSPGQGAFYGYTF
TRBV15	TRBJ1-5	NA	NA	TGTGCCACGCACACAGGGTACCGACAGCCCCAGCATTTT	CATHTGYRQPQHF
TRBV19	TRBJ1-2	TRBD1	NA	TGTGCCAGTAGGAGACAGGGAACCTATGGCTACACCTTC	CASRRQGTYGYTF
TRBV5-1	TRBJ2-7	TRBD2	NA	TGCGCCAGTGGACTAGCGGGGACCAACGAGCAGTACTTC	CASGLAGTNEQYF
TRBV15	TRBJ2-3	NA	NA	TGTGCCACCAGCAGAGTGGTCGACACTTTTCGTTCAGATACGCAGTATTTT	CATSRVVDTFRSDTQYF
TRBV6-5	TRBJ1-2	NA	NA	TGTGCCAGCAGACCGGGACACCTGTTCGGGGATGGCTACACCTTC	CASRPGHLFGDGYTF
TRBV2	TRBJ1-1	NA	once	TGTGCCAGCAGTGTAGGAGCGGAGAACACTGAAGCTTTCTTT	CASSVGAENTEAFF
TRBV5-6	TRBJ2-1	NA	NA	TGTGCCAGCAGCTTGGGGCTCGCTGGGAGCTCCTACAATGAGCAGTTCTTC	CASSLGLAGSSYNEQFF
TRBV7-2	TRBJ1-2	NA	NA	TGTGCCAGCAGCTTAGCAGCCCTGGGCGGCTACACCTTC	CASSLAALGGYTF
TRBV9	TRBJ2-5	TRBD1	NA	TGTGCCAGCAGCGTACAGGGGGCGCCGGAGACCCAGTACTTC	CASSVQGAPETQYF
TRBV4-1	TRBJ1-1	NA	NA	TGCGCCAGCAGCCAAGACGGAGGCGGGTACACTGAAGCTTTCTTT	CASSQDGGGYTEAFF